Listed below are T cell receptor beta chains from one sample, sequenced in a study of glioma-infiltrating T cells. A single record per CDR3 protein comes from TCRdb applying MiXCR to the multiplex PCR reads. The sample holds more than 300,000 distinct CDR3 sequences, roughly two fifths seen once. The sample consisted of glioma tissue, nonneoplastic brain tissue, or PBMCs (not recorded which). The receptors come from a human donor with low-grade glioma or glioblastoma, undergoing nonglioma brain surgery, or in good health (not recorded which). Each CDR3 is given with its conserved first and last residue. D genes are given only for firm matches. The listing skips clone size in some rows; elsewhere it reads once, few, many or a size class.

V gene: TRBV20-1
J gene: TRBJ2-7
D gene: -
clone size: -
CDR3 DNA: TGCAGTGCTAGAGCCTCGACAGATTACGAGCAGTACTTC
CDR3 protein: CSARASTDYEQYF

V gene: TRBV27
J gene: TRBJ1-3
D gene: -
clone size: many
CDR3 DNA: TGTGCCAGCAGTTTATGTATACGACCCTCTATTGTCTCTGGAAACACCATATATTTT
CDR3 protein: CASSLCIRPSIVSGNTIYF

V gene: TRBV28
J gene: TRBJ1-1
D gene: TRBD1
clone size: -
CDR3 DNA: TGTGCCAGCAGTGTGCTGGGACAGGGCATGCAATATGTAGCTTTCTTT
CDR3 protein: CASSVLGQGMQYVAFF

V gene: TRBV4-1
J gene: TRBJ2-1
D gene: -
clone size: once
CDR3 DNA: TGCGCCAGCAGCCAAGTGGGCAGGGGTGGTAGCTCCTACAATGAGCAGTTCTTC
CDR3 protein: CASSQVGRGGSSYNEQFF

V gene: TRBV4-1
J gene: TRBJ1-2
D gene: -
clone size: -
CDR3 DNA: TGCGCCAGCAGCCAAGGTGGGACTGCCTATGGCTACACCTTC
CDR3 protein: CASSQGGTAYGYTF

V gene: TRBV28
J gene: TRBJ2-1
D gene: -
clone size: -
CDR3 DNA: TGTGCCAGCAACACGGACTGGCGGGGCGACAATGAGCAGTTCTTC
CDR3 protein: CASNTDWRGDNEQFF

V gene: TRBV2
J gene: TRBJ2-3
D gene: -
clone size: -
CDR3 DNA: TGTGCCAGCAGTGGTAGCGTACACACAGATACGCAGTATTTT
CDR3 protein: CASSGSVHTDTQYF

V gene: TRBV29-1
J gene: TRBJ1-1
D gene: -
clone size: -
CDR3 DNA: TGCAGCGTTGAAGACCCTGGTACTGAAGCTTTCTTT
CDR3 protein: CSVEDPGTEAFF

V gene: TRBV18
J gene: TRBJ1-1
D gene: -
clone size: -
CDR3 DNA: TGTGCCAGCTCACCACCCGACAGGACCCGGCCTGAAGCTTTCTTT
CDR3 protein: CASSPPDRTRPEAFF

V gene: TRBV4-1
J gene: TRBJ2-1
D gene: TRBD2
clone size: -
CDR3 DNA: TGCGCCAGCAGCCCAGCTAGCGGGAGGTGGAATGAGCATTTCTTC
CDR3 protein: CASSPASGRWNEHFF

V gene: TRBV12-3/TRBV12-4
J gene: TRBJ1-6
D gene: TRBD1
clone size: -
CDR3 DNA: TGTGCCAGCAGCAACAGGGGATCACCCCTCCACTTT
CDR3 protein: CASSNRGSPLHF

V gene: TRBV28
J gene: TRBJ2-1
D gene: -
clone size: -
CDR3 DNA: TGTGCCAGCAGTAATCCGAGACGCGAATACAATGAGCAGTTCTTC
CDR3 protein: CASSNPRREYNEQFF

V gene: TRBV20-1
J gene: TRBJ1-2
D gene: TRBD1
clone size: few
CDR3 DNA: TGCAGTGCCGGGACAGGGGCGACCATCTATGGCTACACCTTC
CDR3 protein: CSAGTGATIYGYTF

V gene: TRBV10-3
J gene: TRBJ1-5
D gene: TRBD1
clone size: -
CDR3 DNA: TGTGCCATCAGCGGACAGGGGGACCATCAGCCCCAGCATTTT
CDR3 protein: CAISGQGDHQPQHF

V gene: TRBV7-2
J gene: TRBJ1-2
D gene: -
clone size: -
CDR3 DNA: TGTGCCAGCAGCTTAAGGACAGACGGATATGGCTACACCTTC
CDR3 protein: CASSLRTDGYGYTF

V gene: TRBV29-1
J gene: TRBJ1-2
D gene: -
clone size: -
CDR3 DNA: TGCAGCGTTTTGACGGCGCGTCTGGACTATGGCTACACCTTC
CDR3 protein: CSVLTARLDYGYTF

V gene: TRBV15
J gene: TRBJ2-7
D gene: -
clone size: -
CDR3 DNA: TGTGCCACCAGCAGAGGCAGGGGAAACTACGAGCAGTACTTC
CDR3 protein: CATSRGRGNYEQYF